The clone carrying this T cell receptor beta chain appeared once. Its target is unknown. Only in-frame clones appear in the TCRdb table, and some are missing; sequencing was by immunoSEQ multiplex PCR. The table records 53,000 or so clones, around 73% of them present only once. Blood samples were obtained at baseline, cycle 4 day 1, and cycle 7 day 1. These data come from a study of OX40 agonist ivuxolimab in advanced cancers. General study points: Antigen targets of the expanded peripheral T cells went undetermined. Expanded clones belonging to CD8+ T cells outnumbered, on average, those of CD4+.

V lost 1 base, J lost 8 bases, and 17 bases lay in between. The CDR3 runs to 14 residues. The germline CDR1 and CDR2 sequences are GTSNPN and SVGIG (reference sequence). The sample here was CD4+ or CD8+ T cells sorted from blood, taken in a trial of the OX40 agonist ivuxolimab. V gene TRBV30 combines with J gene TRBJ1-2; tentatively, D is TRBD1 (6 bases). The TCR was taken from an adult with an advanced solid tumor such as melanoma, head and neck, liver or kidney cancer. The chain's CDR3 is CAWSAPGPGVGYTF. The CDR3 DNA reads TGTGCCTGGAGTGCCCCCGGGCCAGGGGTCGGCTACACCTTC.